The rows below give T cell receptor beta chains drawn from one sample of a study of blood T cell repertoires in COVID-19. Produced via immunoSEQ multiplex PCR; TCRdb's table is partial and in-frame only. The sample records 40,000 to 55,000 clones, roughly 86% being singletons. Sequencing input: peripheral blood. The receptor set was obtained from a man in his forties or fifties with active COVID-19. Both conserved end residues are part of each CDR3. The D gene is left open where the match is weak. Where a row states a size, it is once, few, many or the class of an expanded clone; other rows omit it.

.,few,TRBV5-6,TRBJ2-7,TGTGCCAGCAGCGCGACGCGGCCCCCCTACGAGCAGTACTTC,CASSATRPPYEQYF
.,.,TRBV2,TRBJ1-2,TGTGCCATCTCAAGGGGTCCATATGGCTACACCTTC,CAISRGPYGYTF
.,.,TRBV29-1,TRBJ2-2,TGCAGCGTTGGCGGGAAGAACACCGGGGAGCTGTTTTTT,CSVGGKNTGELFF
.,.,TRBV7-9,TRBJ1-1,TGTGCCAGCAGCTCCTCTCAGGGGAACACTGAAGCTTTCTTT,CASSSSQGNTEAFF
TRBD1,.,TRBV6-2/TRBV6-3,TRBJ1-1,TGTGCCAGCAGTCCACTCGGGAGACAGGGCACTGAAGCTTTCTTT,CASSPLGRQGTEAFF
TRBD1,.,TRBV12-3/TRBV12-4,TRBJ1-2,TGTGCCAGCAGTTTGACAGGGTTTGGCTACACCTTC,CASSLTGFGYTF
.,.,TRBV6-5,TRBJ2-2,TGTGCCAGCAGGCCTGGGGGGAGTACCGGGGAGCTGTTTTTT,CASRPGGSTGELFF
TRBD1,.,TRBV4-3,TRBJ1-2,TGCGCCAGCAGAGGCCGGGACAGAGGAAACTATGGCTACACCTTC,CASRGRDRGNYGYTF
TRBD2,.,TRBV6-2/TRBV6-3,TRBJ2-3,TGTGCCAGCAGTTACGGGGGACTAGCGGGCGCAGATACGCAGTATTTT,CASSYGGLAGADTQYF
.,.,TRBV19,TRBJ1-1,TGTGCCAGTAGTATTCCCCCCTCTGAAGCTTTCTTT,CASSIPPSEAFF
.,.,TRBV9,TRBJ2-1,TGTGCCAGCAGCGTAAAGTTGGAGGATAGCTCCTACAATGAGCAGTTCTTC,CASSVKLEDSSYNEQFF
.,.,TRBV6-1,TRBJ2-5,TGTGCCAGCAGTGAAGCCCGTTTCGTCCAGGGTGCGGCCCAGTACTTC,CASSEARFVQGAAQYF
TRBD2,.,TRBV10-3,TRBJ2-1,TGTGCCATCAGCTCGGGGGGCAATGAGCAGTTCTTC,CAISSGGNEQFF
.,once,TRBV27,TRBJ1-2,TGTGCCAGCAGTTTATCGACGGGGAGTAACGGCTACACCTTC,CASSLSTGSNGYTF
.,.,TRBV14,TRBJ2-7,TGTGCCAGCAGCCAAGATTCCAGGTACGCCTACGAGCAGTACTTC,CASSQDSRYAYEQYF
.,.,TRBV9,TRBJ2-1,TGTGCCAGCAGCGTAGGTGAGTCCACCTACAATGAGCAGTTCTTC,CASSVGESTYNEQFF
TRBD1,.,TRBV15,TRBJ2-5,TGTGCCACCAGCCCGGACAGGAATCAAGAGACCCAGTACTTC,CATSPDRNQETQYF
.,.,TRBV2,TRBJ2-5,TGTGCCAGCAGGCCGCAGGGGATTCAAGAGACCCAGTACTTC,CASRPQGIQETQYF
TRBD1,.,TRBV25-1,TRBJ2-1,TGTGCCAGCAGTGAATATAGGGGACAGGGGGACAATGAGCAGTTCTTC,CASSEYRGQGDNEQFF
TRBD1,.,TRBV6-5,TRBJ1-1,TGTGCCAGCAGTTCCGGACAGGGCAACGCTGAAGCTTTCTTT,CASSSGQGNAEAFF
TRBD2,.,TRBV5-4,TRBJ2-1,TGTGCCAGCAGCTTTGGGCTAGCGGTTAACAATGAGCAGTTCTTC,CASSFGLAVNNEQFF
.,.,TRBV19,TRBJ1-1,TGTGCCAGCCGTGGGGGGGCGGCTGAAGCTTTCTTT,CASRGGAAEAFF
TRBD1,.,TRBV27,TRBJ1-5,TGTGCCAGCCGGGACAGGGGTTATGGCAATCAGCCCCAGCATTTT,CASRDRGYGNQPQHF
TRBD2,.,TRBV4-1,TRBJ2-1,TGCGCCAGCAGCCCCCTCGGACTAGCGGGAGGGCCTTACAATGAGCAGTTCTTC,CASSPLGLAGGPYNEQFF
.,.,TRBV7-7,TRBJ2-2,TGTGCTAGCAGCCAGACAGGCCCCCTGGACACCGGGGAGCTGTTTTTT,CASSQTGPLDTGELFF
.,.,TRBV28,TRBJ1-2,TGTGCCAGCGGAAGTGAGGTTCAGGGGCGCCTTGGCTACACCTTC,CASGSEVQGRLGYTF
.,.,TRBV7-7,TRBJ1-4,TGTGCTAGCAGCCCCGGTGGTAGGGGAGGGGAAAAACTGTTTTTT,CASSPGGRGGEKLFF
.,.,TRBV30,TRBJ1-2,TGTGCCTGGAGTTCCGGGACATCTTTCAGGGGCTACACCTTC,CAWSSGTSFRGYTF
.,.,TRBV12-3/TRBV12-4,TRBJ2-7,TGTGCCAGCAGTAGAGGCACTCCGGGCGAGCAGTACTTC,CASSRGTPGEQYF
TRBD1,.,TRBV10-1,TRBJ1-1,TGCGCCAGCACCCCGGACAGGGGTCGGACTGAAGCTTTCTTT,CASTPDRGRTEAFF
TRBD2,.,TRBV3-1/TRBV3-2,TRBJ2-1,TGTGCCAGCAGCCTCCGCGGAGCGGGGGAGTCGTCGGAGCAGTTCTTC,CASSLRGAGESSEQFF
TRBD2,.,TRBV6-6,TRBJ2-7,TGTGCCAGCAGCCCCGGGGGAGCGGGGCCATACGAGCAGTACTTC,CASSPGGAGPYEQYF
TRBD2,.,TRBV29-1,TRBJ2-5,TGCAGCGTTGAAACACTAGCGGGAGTAGAGACCCAGTACTTC,CSVETLAGVETQYF
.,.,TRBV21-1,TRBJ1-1,TGTGCCAGCAGCAAGACCGCCGGGGGGCGGGTAGCTTTCTTT,CASSKTAGGRVAFF
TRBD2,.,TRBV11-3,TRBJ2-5,TGTGCCAGCAGCTACCCAGCGGGGTGGAAGACCCAGTACTTC,CASSYPAGWKTQYF
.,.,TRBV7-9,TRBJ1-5,TGTGCCAGCAGCTTAGCGCCTGACAGGCCCAATCAGCCCCAGCATTTT,CASSLAPDRPNQPQHF
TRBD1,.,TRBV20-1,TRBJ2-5,TGCAGTGCTAGTGGCCAGGGGGCATCGAAGGAGGGGACCCAGTACTTC,CSASGQGASKEGTQYF
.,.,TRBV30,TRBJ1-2,TGTGCCTGGAGTACAGGGATCTGGGGCTACACCTTC,CAWSTGIWGYTF